This TCR beta chain is from a study of T cell changes during pregnancy in multiple sclerosis. The method was immunoSEQ multiplex PCR; TCRdb's version includes in-frame clones alone and lacks a portion of them. The table shows more than 35,000 clones, with approximately 90% occurring only once. The CDR3 loop spans 18 amino acids. V gave up 3 bases and J gave up 2 bases; unmatched junction bases: 9. Per the germline V gene, CDR1 is SGHTA and CDR2 is FQGTGA. The sample was CD4+ T cells from peripheral blood mononuclear cells, taken in the first trimester of pregnancy. This sequence was found in a female donor with multiple sclerosis, enrolled in a pregnancy study. The gene calls are TRBV7-3 and TRBJ2-6; 8 bases fit TRBD2. Here the CDR3 DNA reads TGTGCCAGCAGCTTGGGCGGGGGGCCTCGCCCTGGGGCCAACGTCCTGACTTTC. Translating it yields CASSLGGGPRPGANVLTF. The variable domain in full, with the rest retrieved from reference TRBV7-3 and TRBJ2-6, is GAGVSQTPSNKVTEKGKYVELRCDPISGHTALYWYRQSLGQGPEFLIYFQGTGAADDSGLPNDRFFAVRPEGSVSTLKIQRTERGDSAVYLCASSLGGGPRPGANVLTFGAGSRLTVL.